Included here is one TCR beta chain sequence, with context. Its antigen is unidentified. Enrolled patients, whose metastatic non-small-cell lung cancer was chemo-refractory, received focal radiation plus CTLA-4 blockade with ipilimumab. This entry comes from a study of radiotherapy plus CTLA-4 blockade in lung cancer. The CDR3 extends over 15 amino acids. Germline trimming cut 8 bases from V and 5 bases from J; bases unmatched to any gene: 8. Germline V gives CDR1 MDHEN, CDR2 SYDVKM. Here immunoSEQ multiplex PCR was the method, and the copy in TCRdb shows in-frame clones only, minus some. The sample has 40,000 to 50,000 clones; 82% are singletons. Findings of the study overall: Early blood T cell clone dynamics, with interferon-beta, were reported to best predict response. The study found tumor-derived TCR clones expanded in blood after radiotherapy plus ipilimumab.

The clonotype was recovered from a human donor with non-small cell lung cancer who had stable disease on radiotherapy plus ipilimumab. The chain links TRBV28 to TRBJ2-3; 12 positions match TRBD2. The material was peripheral blood, obtained from a patient treated with radiotherapy plus ipilimumab. In DNA, the CDR3 is TGTGCCAGCCGGACGGGGGGACTAGCGGGAGATACGCAGTATTTT. Protein product: CASRTGGLAGDTQYF.